These 17 T cell receptor beta chains originate from one sample sequenced in a study of T cells in tumors after PD-1 blockade. The repertoire was sequenced with immunoSEQ multiplex PCR; TCRdb's copy has only in-frame clones and lacks some. The sample has roughly 59,000 clones, about four fifths seen once. The sample was PBMCs, taken before anti-PD-1 treatment. The receptors shown here come from a human donor with basal cell carcinoma.

This chain links TRBV7-9 with TRBJ2-3; 10 bases match TRBD1. In germline, CDR1 is SEHNR, CDR2 FQNEAQ (reference sequence). CDR3 length: 16 amino acids. V trimming: 5 bases; J trimming: 2 bases; junction bases outside the gene matches: 7. The DNA for the CDR3 is TGTGCCAGCAGCCATCGAGACAGGGGGCCCACAGATACGCAGTATTTT. Its protein is CASSHRDRGPTDTQYF.

This clone was found once. This rearrangement joins TRBV19 to TRBJ1-3; TRBD1 agrees at 10 bases. V gave up 5 bases and J gave up 4 bases; unmatched junction bases: 8. The CDR3 has 16 residues. Germline values: CDR1 LNHDA, CDR2 SQIVND (reference sequence). CDR3 DNA sequence: TGTGCCAGTAGTCCACTGACAGGGGGCACCGGAAACACCATATATTTT. This gives the protein CASSPLTGGTGNTIYF.

The chain links TRBV5-4 to TRBJ1-2, with D unresolved. The V gene lost 1 base and the J gene lost 7 bases, with 8 bases spanning the gap. Germline lookup yields CDR1 SGHNT and CDR2 YYREEE (reference sequence). CDR3 size: 12 residues. CDR3 in DNA: TGTGCCAGCAGCTTGCTTGGCTTTGGCTACACCTTC. This encodes CASSLLGFGYTF.

The chain links TRBV7-6 to TRBJ1-4, with 9 positions matching TRBD1. V shed 5 bases, J shed 6 bases, and the junction held 7 bases outside the gene matches. Per germline, CDR1 SGHVS and CDR2 FNYEAQ. This CDR3 region has 15 residues. The DNA of the CDR3 is TGTGCCAGCAGCCCGTGGACAGGGGAATATGAAAAACTGTTTTTT. Residues: CASSPWTGEYEKLFF.

V usage is TRBV12-5 and J usage is TRBJ2-1, with TRBD1 as a possible D gene (5 bases). V gave up 2 bases and J gave up 5 bases, with 13 bases separating them. Germline V gene sequence: CDR1 LGHNT, CDR2 FRNRAP. This CDR3 is built from 15 residues. DNA of the CDR3: TGTGCTAGTGGTTTGCCCCCCTTACAGGACAATGAGCAGTTCTTC. Its protein product is CASGLPPLQDNEQFF.

The chain couples TRBV3-1 (or the pseudogene TRBV3-2) to TRBJ2-1; D is tentatively TRBD1 or TRBD2 (6 bases each). V was pared by 2 bases and J by 4 bases, with 12 bases between. Germline V lookup: CDR1 LGHDT, CDR2 YNNKEL (reference sequence). The length of the CDR3 is 15 residues. The CDR3 loop reads CASSQRWGAYNEQFF. CDR3 coding DNA: TGTGCCAGCAGCCAAAGGTGGGGGGCTTACAATGAGCAGTTCTTC.

The rearrangement joins TRBV12-3 or TRBV12-4 to TRBJ1-5, with D unresolved. This CDR3 has 13 amino acids. The V gene lost 5 bases and the J gene lost 2 bases, with 7 bases spanning the gap. CDR3 amino acids: CASSIWGNQPQHF. CDR3 coding DNA: TGTGCCAGCAGTATCTGGGGCAATCAGCCCCAGCATTTT.

This clone was seen a single time. The chain joins TRBV9 to TRBJ1-2; TRBD1 is a possible D gene (5 bases). V lost 7 bases and J 4 bases, leaving 20 bases between the germline ends. This CDR3 comprises 15 residues. Germline V gene sequence: CDR1 SGDLS, CDR2 YYNGEE. CDR3 sequence: CASFAGPSRGYGYTF. The CDR3 DNA reads as TGTGCCAGCTTTGCAGGGCCTTCCCGCGGCTATGGCTACACCTTC.

The J gene is TRBJ1-1, the V gene TRBV27; D ambiguous. Germline V gene sequence: CDR1 MNHEY, CDR2 SMNVEV (reference sequence). CDR3 length equals 13 residues. V was clipped by 8 bases and J by 1 base, with 11 bases between them. CDR3 coding DNA: TGTGCCAGCGGGTCCTTGTGGAACACTGAAGCTTTCTTT. Translation: CASGSLWNTEAFF.

The gene calls are TRBV11-3 and TRBJ2-3, with D hard to call. Germline CDR1 reads SGHNT; CDR2 reads YENEEA. This CDR3 has 13 residues. The V end was cut by 1 base, the J end by 4 bases, with 6 bases between. The CDR3 is CASSLGGPDTQYF. The CDR3 bases are TGTGCCAGCAGCTTAGGAGGACCAGATACGCAGTATTTT.

This chain uses TRBV27 with TRBJ2-5; D is possibly TRBD2 (5 bases). The CDR3 sequence is 12 residues long. Germline V CDR1 and CDR2: MNHEY, SMNVEV (reference sequence). V gave up 3 bases and J gave up 5 bases, with 7 bases separating them. CDR3 sequence: CASSFRGETQYF. In DNA form, the CDR3 reads TGTGCCAGCAGTTTCCGGGGTGAGACCCAGTACTTC.

V usage is TRBV18 and J usage is TRBJ2-1, with D maybe TRBD2 (6 bases). Germline CDR1 reads KGHSH; CDR2 reads LQKENI. Trimming took 2 bases from V and 7 from J, leaving 12 bases between them. The CDR3 is made up of 14 amino acids. Here the CDR3 reads CASSPTPRGNEQFF. In nucleotides, the CDR3 is TGTGCCAGCTCACCAACCCCTCGGGGGAATGAGCAGTTCTTC.

The chain links TRBV12-3 or TRBV12-4 to TRBJ1-1, with D hard to call. The V gene lost 3 bases and the J gene lost 1 base, with 6 bases spanning the gap. The CDR3 spans 13 residues. The CDR3 DNA reads TGTGCCAGCAGTTTGGGGAGGAACACTGAAGCTTTCTTT. This gives the protein CASSLGRNTEAFF.

The chain uses TRBV5-4 and TRBJ1-2, with 7 bases aligning to TRBD1. Germline V CDR1 and CDR2: SGHNT, YYREEE (reference sequence). V dropped 3 bases and J dropped 2; count of bases not matched to a gene: 13. The CDR3 runs to 17 residues. CDR3 DNA sequence: TGTGCCAGCAGCTCCCCAATACAGGGGTCCTTGAACTATGGCTACACCTTC. Translation: CASSSPIQGSLNYGYTF.

The gene calls are TRBV5-1 and TRBJ1-1; TRBD1 agrees at 11 bases. The V and J ends lost 4 bases and 4 bases, in that order; junction bases with no gene match: 9. Germline V gene lookup returns CDR1 SGHRS and CDR2 YFSETQ. The CDR3 consists of 16 residues. DNA for the CDR3: TGCGCCAGCAGCCCCGGACAGGGGGCTCGGCGCACTGAAGCTTTCTTT. Amino acid sequence: CASSPGQGARRTEAFF.

The J gene is TRBJ2-7, the V gene TRBV5-5; 8 bases agree with TRBD2. This CDR3 spans 14 amino acids. Per germline, CDR1 SGHKS and CDR2 YYEKEE (reference sequence). V shed 4 bases and J 4 bases; nucleotides not matched to a gene: 7. CDR3 sequence (DNA): TGTGCCAGCAGCCCGGGAGGGGATTGGTACGAGCAGTACTTC. Its translation: CASSPGGDWYEQYF.

This CDR3 is CASSVGTSGENIQYF. The CDR3 DNA follows: TGTGCCAGCAGCGTCGGGACTAGCGGGGAAAACATTCAGTACTTC. The chain links TRBV7-2 to TRBJ2-4; the match to TRBD2 covers 13 bases. The germline CDR1 and CDR2 sequences are SGHTA and FQGNSA. The CDR3 contains 15 residues. V lost 5 bases, J lost 5 bases, and 3 bases stayed unmatched.